This T cell receptor (beta chain) was found in a study of early stage breast cancer tumors. This clone came up a few times. V gave up 0 bases and J gave up 3 bases, with 6 bases separating them. Per germline, CDR1 GTSNPN and CDR2 SVGIG (reference sequence). The CDR3 covers 13 residues. The method was immunoSEQ multiplex PCR; TCRdb's version includes in-frame clones alone and lacks a portion of them. The data show around 51,000 clones, around four fifths seen once. The chain recombines TRBV30 with TRBJ1-5; D gene unclear. The sequence was collected from a person aged 40 to 49 with breast cancer. The sequencing input was blood. The CDR3 region is CAWSVQNNQPQHF. CDR3 coding DNA: TGTGCCTGGAGTGTTCAGAACAATCAGCCCCAGCATTTT.